Listed here is a single T cell receptor beta chain. CDR1 and CDR2 (germline): WSHSY, SAAADI. This CDR3 is 11 amino acids long. Trimming took off 2 bases at V and 7 bases at J, with 6 bases between the two ends. A multiplex PCR was run with 60 Vbeta primers and 13 Jbeta primers. Per the authors' pipeline: In a later analysis, the count reached 75 million to 90 million unique TCR beta chains, with 9 million to 11 million shared. Libraries were prepared by immunoSEQ multiplex PCR; TCRdb keeps only in-frame clonotypes and omits some of them. Clonal size and the V and J genes are those of that table, whereas D and trimming came from the DNA. The table lists under 100,000 clones, around 80% of them singletons, with 2% to 2.5% in the top ten. The sample belongs to a study of cytomegalovirus exposure and HLA in healthy donors.

The rearrangement uses TRBV10-2 and TRBJ2-7, with a tentative D call TRBD2 (5 bases). The sequenced sample was PBMCs. This TCR came from a man aged 25-45 years in good health and CMV-seronegative. The CDR3 DNA follows: TGCGCCAGCAGTGAGACTAGGGAGCAGTACTTC. It encodes CASSETREQYF.